These 14 T cell receptor beta chains originate from one sample sequenced in a study of control samples from healthy donors and cancer patients. TCRdb's copy holds only in-frame clones and misses some; the assay was immunoSEQ multiplex PCR. This sample has about 160,000 clones, with 94% found just once. The material sequenced was blood. All receptors come from a woman in her 40s in good health.

This sequence joins TRBV19 and TRBJ2-3; D is undetermined. The CDR3 is 14 residues long. CDR1 and CDR2 from the germline V gene are LNHDA and SQIVND (reference sequence). Trimming pared 2 bases from V and 0 bases from J, leaving 6 bases between. This chain's CDR3 is CASSIRSSTDTQYF. CDR3 in DNA: TGTGCCAGTAGTATAAGGAGTAGCACAGATACGCAGTATTTT.

The chain uses TRBV5-1 and TRBJ2-1; maybe TRBD1 (6 bases). Germline CDR1 SGHRS, CDR2 YFSETQ. V gave up 3 bases and J gave up 4 bases, with 14 bases separating them. CDR3 size: 15 residues. CDR3 nucleotides: TGCGCCAGCAGCTCGACAAGGACAGTATACAATGAGCAGTTCTTC. This encodes CASSSTRTVYNEQFF.

This sequence joins TRBV5-1 and TRBJ2-7; TRBD1 matches 7 bases. CDR1 and CDR2 from the germline V gene are SGHRS and YFSETQ. There are 17 residues in the CDR3. Germline trimming cut 4 bases from V and 0 bases from J; bases unmatched to any gene: 13. CDR3 DNA sequence: TGCGCCAGCAGCGCCTTTTTACAGGGGCAACTCTCCTACGAGCAGTACTTC. Protein product: CASSAFLQGQLSYEQYF.

The rearrangement uses TRBV27 and TRBJ1-2; TRBD1 agrees at 8 bases. CDR1 is MNHEY, CDR2 SMNVEV, per germline (reference sequence). The V segment lost 8 bases and the J segment 4 bases; nucleotides outside the gene matches: 0. This CDR3 spans 11 amino acids. The CDR3 spells CASGQGYGYTF. CDR3 in DNA: TGTGCCAGCGGACAGGGCTATGGCTACACCTTC.

This sequence joins TRBV7-6 and TRBJ2-7; possibly TRBD1 for D (5 bases). V lost 2 bases and J 3 bases, leaving 14 bases between the germline ends. CDR3 length: 15 amino acids. The germline gives CDR1 SGHVS, CDR2 FNYEAQ. This chain's CDR3 is CASSLRGAVLYEQYF. The CDR3 DNA follows: TGTGCCAGCAGCTTACGTGGGGCAGTACTCTACGAGCAGTACTTC.

A note on this clone: The junction departs from the called germline gene at one end, perhaps through a read error. The J gene is TRBJ1-2, the V gene TRBV16; 7 bases map to TRBD1. Germline assignment: CDR1 KGHSY and CDR2 FQNENV. The CDR3 loop spans 16 amino acids. The CDR3 DNA sequence: TGTGCCAGCAGCCATACCGGGACAGACGTATACTACGGCTACACCTTC. Translated: CASSHTGTDVYYGYTF. The full variable domain, in which reference TRBV16 and TRBJ1-2 provide the parts outside the CDR3, is GEEVAQTPKHLVRGEGQKAKLYCAPIKGHSYVFWYQQVLKNEFKFLISFQNENVFDETGMPKERFSAKCLPNSPCSLEIQATKLEDSAVYFCASSHTGTDVYYGYTFGSGTRLTVV.

The V call is TRBV5-1, the J call TRBJ2-2, with 9 nucleotides matching TRBD2. CDR3 length: 18 amino acids. Germline CDR1 reads SGHRS; CDR2 reads YFSETQ. V lost 0 bases, J lost 3 bases, and 9 bases stayed unmatched. CDR3 amino acids: CASSLVGSGGSYTGELFF. CDR3 nucleotide sequence: TGCGCCAGCAGCTTGGTTGGTAGCGGGGGTTCCTACACCGGGGAGCTGTTTTTT.

The chain recombines TRBV11-2 with TRBJ2-7; unclear D gene. CDR1 is SGHAT, CDR2 FQNNGV, per germline. CDR3 length equals 14 residues. V shed 5 bases and J shed 4 bases, with 15 bases lying between them. The CDR3 is CASSRSGRKYEQYF. Written as DNA, the CDR3 is TGTGCCAGCAGCCGCTCGGGTCGGAAATACGAGCAGTACTTC.

The rearrangement links TRBV7-9 to TRBJ2-7; no definite D call. Germline CDR1 is SEHNR and CDR2 is FQNEAQ (reference sequence). The CDR3 is made up of 16 amino acids. V was shortened by 0 bases and J by 2 bases, with 14 bases between the two germline ends. The CDR3 bases are TGTGCCAGCAGCTTAGCGGGTAGCCATACGGCCTACGAGCAGTACTTC. It yields the protein CASSLAGSHTAYEQYF.

The chain uses TRBV15 and TRBJ2-1; no clear D gene. CDR3 length: 15 amino acids. The germline V and J ends were trimmed by 0 bases and 0 bases, with 6 bases remaining between them. The germline V gene has CDR1 LNHNV and CDR2 YYDKDF (reference sequence). CDR3 protein: CATSRDRYSYNEQFF. The CDR3 nucleotides are TGTGCCACCAGCAGAGACAGATACTCCTACAATGAGCAGTTCTTC.

The chain links TRBV6-5 to TRBJ1-2, with 7 bases matching TRBD1. The CDR3 runs 12 residues. Germline CDR1 MNHEY, CDR2 SVGAGI. The trim removed 6 bases at V and 6 bases at J, leaving 4 bases unmatched. The CDR3 reads CASSRQGNGYTF. CDR3 nucleotides: TGTGCCAGCAGCAGACAGGGAAATGGCTACACCTTC.

The genes are TRBV7-2 and TRBJ1-1; TRBD1 might be the D (5 bases). Germline V lookup: CDR1 SGHTA, CDR2 FQGNSA. V shed 1 base and J shed 2 bases, with 11 bases lying between them. CDR3 length equals 15 residues. CDR3 DNA sequence: TGTGCCAGCAGCTTAGGGGGCAGAATAAACACTGAAGCTTTCTTT. Translation gives CASSLGGRINTEAFF.

The rearrangement links TRBV4-3 to TRBJ1-1; TRBD1 matches 8 bases. The CDR3 is made up of 14 amino acids. CDR1 is LGHNA and CDR2 is YSLEER in the germline V gene. V shed 4 bases, J shed 6 bases, and the junction held 7 bases outside the gene matches. The CDR3 bases are TGCGCCAGCAGCCCGTGGACAGGGAGGGCTGAAGCTTTCTTT. Protein: CASSPWTGRAEAFF.

This chain uses TRBV7-9 with TRBJ1-1, with no clear D. The CDR3 loop spans 15 amino acids. V lost 0 bases and J lost 1, with 9 bases in between. The germline gives CDR1 SEHNR, CDR2 FQNEAQ (reference sequence). CDR3 sequence reads: CASSLAYRGNTEAFF. CDR3 in DNA: TGTGCCAGCAGCTTAGCGTATAGAGGGAACACTGAAGCTTTCTTT.